Listed below are T cell receptor beta chains from one sample, sequenced in a study of response to subunit inactivated influenza vaccine. Each CDR3 protein is one row after TCRdb ran MiXCR on the RT-PCR reads. This table holds 500,000 to 600,000 distinct CDR3 sequences, roughly 12% found once. These same records also appear under a second study, on T cells expressing NK-cell markers.

This sample comprised PBMCs from blood, obtained on the day of vaccination. The receptor set was obtained from a man aged 50 to 59 who received an inactivated influenza vaccine. CDR3s include the opening cysteine and the closing phenylalanine or tryptophan. Fields, in order: CDR3 length, V gene, J gene, CDR3 protein.

13	TRBV5-5	TRBJ1-2	CASSRTVGYGYTF
13	TRBV5-5	TRBJ2-5	CASSRTLAETQYF
14	TRBV18	TRBJ1-5	CASSKEVKDQPQHF
15	TRBV4-3	TRBJ2-7	CASSQEGHRAYEQYF
14	TRBV5-4	TRBJ2-7	CASSDRTAYKEQYF
13	TRBV20-1	TRBJ1-5	CSAKTGTNQPQHF
13	TRBV7-9	TRBJ2-3	CASSFRGLDTQYF
14	TRBV24-1	TRBJ2-1	CATSEPNRVGEQFF
13	TRBV29-1	TRBJ2-4	CSVFTVSKNIQYF
16	TRBV4-2	TRBJ1-5	CASSQVGGLSNQPQHF
16	TRBV9	TRBJ2-7	CASSVGQTSGTYEQYF
12	TRBV20-1	TRBJ2-1	CSAAREYNEQFF
15	TRBV7-2	TRBJ2-3	CASSLRGRHTDTQYF
9	TRBV29-1	TRBJ1-2	CSVDDGYTF
15	TRBV28	TRBJ2-3	CASSLSGLTADTQYF
12	TRBV27	TRBJ1-6	CASSNLGGPLHF
15	TRBV27	TRBJ1-1	CASSFGQGANTEAFF
14	TRBV5-5	TRBJ2-1	CASSLAPSRNEQFF
11	TRBV6-4	TRBJ1-5	CATKRNQPQHF
12	TRBV9	TRBJ2-1	CASSVDGNEQFF
17	TRBV4-1	TRBJ2-1	CASSQVKGTSGPNEQFF
18	TRBV20-1	TRBJ2-1	CSARDISTSGSSRNEQFF
14	TRBV20-1	TRBJ1-1	CSARDRGLGTEAFF